Following are 3 T cell receptor beta chains from one sample sequenced in a study of blood T cell repertoires in COVID-19 (dated by TCRdb to 2020 to 2021). Library construction relied on the immunoSEQ multiplex PCR assay. TCRdb provides this immuneACCESS table in a form limited to in-frame rearrangements. Some clones are lacking; in checked studies, under half of them reflect an unresolved V gene, and why the rest are absent is not known. Here the sample has 110,000 to 150,000 clones; roughly 90% occur a single time. Of the sample, under 3% falls within the top ten clones. The source material was peripheral blood. These receptors were collected from a man in his fifties or sixties with active or convalescent COVID-19.

A few counts support this clone. The CDR3 is CAISDRGQHSGNTIYF. CDR3 DNA: TGTGCCATCAGTGATCGAGGACAGCACTCTGGAAACACCATATATTTT. The J gene is TRBJ1-3, the V gene TRBV10-3, with D maybe TRBD1 (6 bases). The CDR3 extends over 16 amino acids. Germline loops: CDR1 ENHRY, CDR2 SYGVKD. V was cut by 3 bases and J by 0 bases, with 12 bases left in between.

The chain links TRBV5-8 to TRBJ2-7, with 7 positions matching TRBD1. Germline CDR1 and CDR2: SGHTS and YDEGEE. This CDR3 is 13 amino acids long. Losses at the gene ends were 4 bases for V and 7 bases for J; bases not matched to a gene: 8. CDR3: CASSINRGKEQYF. CDR3 sequence (DNA): TGTGCCAGCAGCATCAACAGGGGTAAGGAGCAGTACTTC.

This chain joins TRBV20-1 and TRBJ2-3, with 7 bases identical to TRBD1. The CDR3 sequence is 20 residues long. V trimming: 3 bases; J trimming: 6 bases; junction bases outside the gene matches: 27. Germline lookup yields CDR1 DFQATT and CDR2 SNEGSKA (reference sequence). The CDR3 is CSASHTAAQGVYLTGDTQYF. Here the CDR3 DNA reads TGCAGTGCTAGTCATACGGCGGCGCAGGGGGTCTACCTCACCGGGGATACGCAGTATTTT.